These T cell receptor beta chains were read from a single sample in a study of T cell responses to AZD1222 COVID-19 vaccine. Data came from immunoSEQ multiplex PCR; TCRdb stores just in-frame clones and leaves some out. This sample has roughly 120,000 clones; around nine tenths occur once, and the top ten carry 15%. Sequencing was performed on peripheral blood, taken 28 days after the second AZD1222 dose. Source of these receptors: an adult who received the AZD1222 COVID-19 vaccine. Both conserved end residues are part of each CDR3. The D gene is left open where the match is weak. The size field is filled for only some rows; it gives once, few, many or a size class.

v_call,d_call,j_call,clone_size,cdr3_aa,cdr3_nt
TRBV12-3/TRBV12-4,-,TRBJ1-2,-,CASSLDRRAGYTF,TGTGCCAGCAGTTTAGACAGGAGGGCTGGCTACACCTTC
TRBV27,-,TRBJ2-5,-,CASSFEGPRTQYF,TGTGCCAGCAGTTTTGAGGGGCCGAGGACCCAGTACTTC
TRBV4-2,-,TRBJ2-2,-,CASSQRTIGELFF,TGTGCCAGCAGCCAAAGGACTATCGGGGAGCTGTTTTTT
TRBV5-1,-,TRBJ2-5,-,CASSLANIGLKVETQYF,TGCGCCAGCAGCTTGGCCAACATAGGACTCAAAGTAGAGACCCAGTACTTC
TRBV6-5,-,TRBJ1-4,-,CASSSRDNEKLFF,TGTGCCAGCAGTTCCAGGGATAATGAAAAACTGTTTTTT
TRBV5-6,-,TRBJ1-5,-,CASSLGGRVGNQPQHF,TGTGCCAGCAGCTTGGGGGGACGGGTTGGCAATCAGCCCCAGCATTTT
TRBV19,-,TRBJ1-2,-,CASSAGGDRSGGYTF,TGTGCCAGTTCTGCCGGAGGGGACCGCTCGGGAGGCTACACCTTC
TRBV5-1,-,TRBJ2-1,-,CASSSLSGARYNEQFF,TGCGCCAGCAGCTCCCTATCGGGGGCACGCTACAATGAGCAGTTCTTC
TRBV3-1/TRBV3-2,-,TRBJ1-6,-,CASSQEARSPLHF,TGTGCCAGCAGCCAAGAGGCACGGTCACCCCTCCACTTT
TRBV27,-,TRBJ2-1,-,CASTPRWGDRYNEQFF,TGTGCCAGCACCCCCCGGTGGGGAGATCGCTACAATGAGCAGTTCTTC
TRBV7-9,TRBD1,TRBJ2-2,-,CASRSGTGWTGELFF,TGTGCCAGCAGATCCGGGACAGGGTGGACCGGGGAGCTGTTTTTT
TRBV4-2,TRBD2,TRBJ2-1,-,CASSQDTRGGGPYNEQFF,TGTGCCAGCAGCCAAGATACTCGGGGCGGGGGACCCTACAATGAGCAGTTCTTC
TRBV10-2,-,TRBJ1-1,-,CASSEPGMNTEAFF,TGCGCCAGCAGTGAACCAGGTATGAACACTGAAGCTTTCTTT
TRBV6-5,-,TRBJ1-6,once,CASSSRSGRGSPLHF,TGTGCCAGCAGTTCCCGGTCCGGGCGCGGTTCACCCCTCCACTTT
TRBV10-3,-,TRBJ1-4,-,CAISESGGRSEKLFF,TGTGCCATCAGTGAGTCCGGGGGGCGCAGTGAAAAACTGTTTTTT
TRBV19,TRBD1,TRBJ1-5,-,CASYKGQGAINQPQHF,TGTGCCAGTTATAAAGGACAGGGGGCGATCAATCAGCCCCAGCATTTT
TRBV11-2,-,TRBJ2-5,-,CASSRIQETQYF,TGTGCCAGCAGCCGGATCCAAGAGACCCAGTACTTC
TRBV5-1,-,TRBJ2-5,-,CASSRRLRETQYF,TGCGCCAGCAGCCGGCGGTTGAGAGAGACCCAGTACTTC
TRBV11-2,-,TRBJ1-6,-,CASSLAGAENSPLHF,TGTGCCAGCAGCTTAGCTGGGGCAGAGAATTCACCCCTCCACTTT
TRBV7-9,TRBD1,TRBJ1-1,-,CASSRQGLMNTEAFF,TGTGCCAGCAGCAGACAGGGACTCATGAACACTGAAGCTTTCTTT
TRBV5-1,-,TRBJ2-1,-,CASSLDRGEQFF,TGCGCCAGCAGCTTGGATCGGGGTGAACAGTTCTTC
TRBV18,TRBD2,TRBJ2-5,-,CASSPPTSGAQETQYF,TGTGCCAGCTCACCACCAACTAGCGGGGCCCAAGAGACCCAGTACTTC
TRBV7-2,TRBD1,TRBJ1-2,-,CASSPDRASYGYTF,TGTGCCAGCAGCCCGGACAGGGCATCCTATGGCTACACCTTC
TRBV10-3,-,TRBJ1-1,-,CAISEGDLRTGEAFF,TGTGCCATCAGTGAAGGAGACCTACGGACCGGCGAAGCTTTCTTT
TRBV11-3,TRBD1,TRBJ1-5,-,CASSLDRDSYNQPQHF,TGTGCCAGCAGCCTCGACAGGGATTCTTACAATCAGCCCCAGCATTTT
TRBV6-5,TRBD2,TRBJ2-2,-,CASKSGRNTGELFF,TGTGCCAGCAAGAGCGGGAGGAACACCGGGGAGCTGTTTTTT
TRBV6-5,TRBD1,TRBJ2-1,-,CASSPPGQGKDEQFF,TGTGCCAGCAGCCCACCGGGACAGGGAAAGGATGAGCAGTTCTTC
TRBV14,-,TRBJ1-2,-,CASSPLGGRDYGYTF,TGTGCCAGCAGCCCCCTTGGGGGGAGGGACTATGGCTACACCTTC
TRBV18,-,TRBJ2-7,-,CASSPDTLGEQYF,TGTGCCAGCTCACCGGACACTCTGGGCGAGCAGTACTTC
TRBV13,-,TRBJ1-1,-,CASSPADRSTEAFF,TGTGCCAGCAGCCCCGCAGACAGAAGCACTGAAGCTTTCTTT
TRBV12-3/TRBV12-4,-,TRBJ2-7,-,CASSWGSYEQYF,TGTGCCAGCAGTTGGGGCAGCTACGAGCAGTACTTC
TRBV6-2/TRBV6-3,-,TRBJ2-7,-,CASSYSPFYEQYF,TGTGCCAGCAGTTACTCTCCTTTTTACGAGCAGTACTTC
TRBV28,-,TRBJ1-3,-,CASSLGGNTIYF,TGTGCCAGCAGTTTAGGAGGAAACACCATATATTTT
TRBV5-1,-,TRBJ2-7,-,CASSFGAVREQYF,TGCGCCAGCAGCTTCGGTGCAGTCCGCGAGCAGTACTTC
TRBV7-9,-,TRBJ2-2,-,CASSAASVGELFF,TGTGCCAGCAGCGCCGCCAGTGTCGGGGAGCTGTTTTTT
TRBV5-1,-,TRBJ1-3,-,CASSVGPIENTIYF,TGCGCCAGCAGCGTCGGACCTATAGAGAACACCATATATTTT
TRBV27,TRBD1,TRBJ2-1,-,CAAYRGSYNEQFF,TGTGCCGCGTACAGGGGTTCATACAATGAGCAGTTCTTC
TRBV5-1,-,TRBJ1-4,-,CASSLVGADGEKLFF,TGCGCCAGCAGCTTGGTTGGCGCGGACGGGGAAAAACTGTTTTTT
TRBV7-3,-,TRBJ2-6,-,CASSLDGYTGANVLTF,TGTGCCAGCAGCTTAGACGGTTATACTGGGGCCAACGTCCTGACTTTC
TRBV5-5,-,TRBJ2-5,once,CASSLLVSQETQYF,TGTGCCAGCAGCTTGCTTGTCAGCCAAGAGACCCAGTACTTC
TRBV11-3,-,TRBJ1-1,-,CASSSRGDRAFF,TGTGCCAGCAGCTCACGGGGTGATCGGGCTTTCTTT
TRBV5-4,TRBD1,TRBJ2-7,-,CASSGPGTGDFEQYF,TGTGCCAGCAGCGGTCCCGGGACAGGGGATTTCGAGCAGTACTTC
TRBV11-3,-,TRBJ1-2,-,CASSSTTGDYGYTF,TGTGCCAGCAGCTCGACTACCGGGGACTATGGCTACACCTTC
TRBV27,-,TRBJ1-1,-,CASSFGSQGMEAFF,TGTGCCAGCAGTTTTGGGTCGCAGGGGATGGAAGCTTTCTTT
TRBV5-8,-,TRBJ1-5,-,CASSLDSYSNQPQHF,TGTGCCAGCAGCTTAGACAGCTATAGCAATCAGCCCCAGCATTTT
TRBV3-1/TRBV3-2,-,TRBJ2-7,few,CASSQEREQYF,TGTGCCAGCAGCCAAGAAAGGGAACAGTACTTC
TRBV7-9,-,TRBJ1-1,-,CASSLASGGGAGTEAFF,TGTGCCAGCAGCTTGGCCTCCGGGGGGGGCGCAGGGACTGAAGCTTTCTTT
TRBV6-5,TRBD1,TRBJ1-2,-,CASRPGTEALGYTF,TGTGCCAGCAGGCCCGGGACAGAAGCTTTGGGCTACACCTTC